This T cell receptor (beta chain) was recorded in a study of CD8 T cells in Susac syndrome. General observations from the study: Only a relatively small number of individuals were included in the TCR sequencing and HLA analysis.

V was trimmed by 2 bases and J by 3 bases, leaving 13 bases between them. Germline lookup yields CDR1 MNHNS and CDR2 SASEGT. CDR3 length: 15 amino acids. This clonotype appeared a few times. As yet, its antigen is unknown. Random hexamers primed reverse transcription of about 0.5 to 1 ug RNA. The amplification used immunoSEQ multiplex PCR on TCR beta CDR3; it spanned 54 Vbeta and 13 Jbeta. TCRdb independently ran MiXCR on the immunoSEQ multiplex PCR reads; one entry per CDR3 protein. The sample lists under 550,000 distinct CDR3 sequences, roughly 85% occurring once. Negative isolation was applied to CD8+ and CD4+ T cells, and FACS enrichment was applied to TEMRA cells.

This clonotype was obtained from a human donor with multiple sclerosis. The sample was CD8+ T cells from PBMCs. The V gene is TRBV6-1, the J gene TRBJ1-1; D is perhaps TRBD1 (6 bases). CDR3 region: CASSEFSQGYTEAFF. CDR3 coding DNA: TGTGCCAGCAGTGAATTCTCACAGGGCTACACTGAAGCTTTCTTT.